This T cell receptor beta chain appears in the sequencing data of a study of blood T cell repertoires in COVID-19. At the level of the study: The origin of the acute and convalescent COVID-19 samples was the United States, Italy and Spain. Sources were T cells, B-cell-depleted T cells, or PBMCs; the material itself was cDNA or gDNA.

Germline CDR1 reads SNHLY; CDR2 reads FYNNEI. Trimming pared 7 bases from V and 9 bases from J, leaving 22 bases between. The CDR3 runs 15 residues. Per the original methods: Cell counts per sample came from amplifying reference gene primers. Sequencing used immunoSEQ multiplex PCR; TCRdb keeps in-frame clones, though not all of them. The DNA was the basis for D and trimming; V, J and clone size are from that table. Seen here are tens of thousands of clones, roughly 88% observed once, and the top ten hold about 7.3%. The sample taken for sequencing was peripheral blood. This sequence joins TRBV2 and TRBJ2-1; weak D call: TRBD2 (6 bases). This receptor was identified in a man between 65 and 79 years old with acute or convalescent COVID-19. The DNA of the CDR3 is TGTGCCAGCACATGGAGGGTTGCCCGAGCACCTGAGCAGTTCTTC. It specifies CASTWRVARAPEQFF.